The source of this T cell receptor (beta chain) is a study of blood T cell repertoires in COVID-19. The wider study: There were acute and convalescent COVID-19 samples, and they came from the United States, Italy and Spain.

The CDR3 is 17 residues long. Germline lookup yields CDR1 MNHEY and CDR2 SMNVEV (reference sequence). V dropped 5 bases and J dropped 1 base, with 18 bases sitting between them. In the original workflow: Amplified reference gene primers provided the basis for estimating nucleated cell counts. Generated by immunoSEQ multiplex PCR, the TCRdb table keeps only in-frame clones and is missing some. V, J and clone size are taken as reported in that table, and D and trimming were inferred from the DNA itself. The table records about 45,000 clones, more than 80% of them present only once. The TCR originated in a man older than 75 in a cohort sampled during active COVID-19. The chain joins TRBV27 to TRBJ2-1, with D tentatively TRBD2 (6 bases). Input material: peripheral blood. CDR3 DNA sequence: TGTGCCAGCAGTCCCCGAGGAGGGGTGAATTCCTACAATGAGCAGTTCTTC. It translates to CASSPRGGVNSYNEQFF.